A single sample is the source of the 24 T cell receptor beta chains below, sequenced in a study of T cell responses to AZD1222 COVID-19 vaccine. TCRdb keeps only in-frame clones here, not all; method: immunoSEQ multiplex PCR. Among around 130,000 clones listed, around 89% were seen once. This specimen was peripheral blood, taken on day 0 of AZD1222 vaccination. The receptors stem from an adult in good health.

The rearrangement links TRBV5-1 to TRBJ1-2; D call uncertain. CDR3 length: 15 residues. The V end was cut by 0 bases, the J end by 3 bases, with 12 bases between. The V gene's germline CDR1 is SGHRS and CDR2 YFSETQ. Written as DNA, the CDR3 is TGCGCCAGCAGCTTGGTGGAGGGTTCCCACTATGGCTACACCTTC. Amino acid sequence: CASSLVEGSHYGYTF.

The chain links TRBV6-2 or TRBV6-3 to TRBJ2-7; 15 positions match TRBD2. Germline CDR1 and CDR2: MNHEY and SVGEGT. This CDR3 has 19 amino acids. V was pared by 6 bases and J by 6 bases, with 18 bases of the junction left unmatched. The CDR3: CASSKPWTSGGAGSLEQYF. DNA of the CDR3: TGTGCCAGCAGCAAACCCTGGACTAGCGGGGGGGCCGGGTCGCTCGAGCAGTACTTC.

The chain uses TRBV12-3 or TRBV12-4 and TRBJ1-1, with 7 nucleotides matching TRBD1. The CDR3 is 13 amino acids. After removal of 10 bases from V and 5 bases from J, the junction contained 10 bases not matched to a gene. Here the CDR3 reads CATSGGGRTEAFF. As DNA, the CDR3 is TGTGCCACCTCAGGAGGGGGCCGAACTGAAGCTTTCTTT.

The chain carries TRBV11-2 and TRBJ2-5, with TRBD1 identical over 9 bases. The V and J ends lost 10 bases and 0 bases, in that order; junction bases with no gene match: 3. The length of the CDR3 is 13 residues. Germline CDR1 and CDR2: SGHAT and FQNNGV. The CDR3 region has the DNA TGTGCCACGGGACAGGGAAACCAAGAGACCCAGTACTTC. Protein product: CATGQGNQETQYF.

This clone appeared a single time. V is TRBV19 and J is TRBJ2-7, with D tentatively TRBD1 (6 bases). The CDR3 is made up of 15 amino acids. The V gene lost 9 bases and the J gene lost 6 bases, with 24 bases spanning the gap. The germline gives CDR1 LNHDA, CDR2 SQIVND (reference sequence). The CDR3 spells CASLPIGQPRSEQYF. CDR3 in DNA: TGTGCCAGCTTACCAATCGGACAGCCACGGTCCGAGCAGTACTTC.

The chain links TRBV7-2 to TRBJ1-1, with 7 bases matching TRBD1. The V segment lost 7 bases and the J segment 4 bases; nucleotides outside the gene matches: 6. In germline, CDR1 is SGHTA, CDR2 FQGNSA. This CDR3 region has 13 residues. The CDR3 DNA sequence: TGTGCCAGCACCGAATACAGGGGCACTGAAGCTTTCTTT. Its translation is CASTEYRGTEAFF.

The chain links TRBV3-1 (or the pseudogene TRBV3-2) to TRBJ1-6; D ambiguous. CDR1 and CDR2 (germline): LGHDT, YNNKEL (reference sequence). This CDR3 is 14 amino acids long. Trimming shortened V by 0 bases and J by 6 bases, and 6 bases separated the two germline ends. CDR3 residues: CASSQEPSNSPLHF. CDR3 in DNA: TGTGCCAGCAGCCAAGAACCCAGTAATTCACCCCTCCACTTT.

The CDR3 region has the DNA TGTGCCAGCAGCGCCCAGGACAGGACCCCCTACGAGCAGTACTTC. Amino acid sequence: CASSAQDRTPYEQYF. The chain carries TRBV7-2 and TRBJ2-7, with 7 bases that match TRBD1. The CDR3 is 15 residues long. Per the germline V gene, CDR1 is SGHTA and CDR2 is FQGNSA. With 5 bases clipped from V and 2 bases from J, the junction kept 9 bases outside the gene matches.

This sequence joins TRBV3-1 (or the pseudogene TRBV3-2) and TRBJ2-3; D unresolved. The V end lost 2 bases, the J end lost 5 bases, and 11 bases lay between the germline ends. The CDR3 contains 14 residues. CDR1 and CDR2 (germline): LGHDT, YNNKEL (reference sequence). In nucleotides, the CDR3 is TGTGCCAGCAGCCAACGGGCCCAGCTAGATACGCAGTATTTT. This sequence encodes CASSQRAQLDTQYF.

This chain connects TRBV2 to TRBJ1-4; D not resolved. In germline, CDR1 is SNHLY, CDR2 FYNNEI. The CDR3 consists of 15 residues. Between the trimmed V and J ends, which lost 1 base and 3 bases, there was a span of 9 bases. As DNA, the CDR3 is TGTGCCAGCAGTGAAGGGGTGACGTCTAATGAAAAACTGTTTTTT. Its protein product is CASSEGVTSNEKLFF.

The CDR3 coding sequence is TGTGCCAGCAGCGTAGGGGCGGGAGCCGCGGCGCAGTATTTT. Amino acid sequence: CASSVGAGAAAQYF. The chain couples TRBV9 to TRBJ2-3, with TRBD2 matching over 7 bases. Trimming at V came to 0 bases and at J to 10 bases, leaving 8 bases not matched to a gene. This CDR3 spans 14 amino acids. Germline-derived CDR1 and CDR2 are SGDLS and YYNGEE.

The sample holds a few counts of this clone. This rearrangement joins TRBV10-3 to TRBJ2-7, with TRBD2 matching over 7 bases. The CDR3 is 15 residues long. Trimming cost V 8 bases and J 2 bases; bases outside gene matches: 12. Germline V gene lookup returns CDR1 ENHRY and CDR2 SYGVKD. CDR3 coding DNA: TGTGCCATCGGGGAGGGGCGGGAGATGGCCTACGAGCAGTACTTC. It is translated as CAIGEGREMAYEQYF.

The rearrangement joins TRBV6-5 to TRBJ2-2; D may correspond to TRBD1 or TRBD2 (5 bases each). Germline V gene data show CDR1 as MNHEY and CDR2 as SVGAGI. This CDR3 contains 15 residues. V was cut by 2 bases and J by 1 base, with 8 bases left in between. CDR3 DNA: TGTGCCAGCAGTTACGAGGGGTTGAACACCGGGGAGCTGTTTTTT. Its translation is CASSYEGLNTGELFF.

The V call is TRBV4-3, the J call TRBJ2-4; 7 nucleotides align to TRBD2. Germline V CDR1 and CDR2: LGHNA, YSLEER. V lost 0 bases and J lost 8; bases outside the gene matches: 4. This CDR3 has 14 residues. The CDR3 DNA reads TGCGCCAGCAGCCAAGAGCGGGGAGGGTACATTCAGTACTTC. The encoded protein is CASSQERGGYIQYF.

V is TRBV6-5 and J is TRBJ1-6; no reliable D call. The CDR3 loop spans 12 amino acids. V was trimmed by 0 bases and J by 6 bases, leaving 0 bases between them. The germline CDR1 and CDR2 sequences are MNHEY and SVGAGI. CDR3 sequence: CASSYSNSPLHF. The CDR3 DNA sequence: TGTGCCAGCAGTTACTCTAATTCACCCCTCCACTTT.

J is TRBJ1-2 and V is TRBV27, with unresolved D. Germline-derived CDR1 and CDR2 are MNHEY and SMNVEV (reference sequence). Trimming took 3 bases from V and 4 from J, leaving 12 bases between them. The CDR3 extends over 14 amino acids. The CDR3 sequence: CASSLSSSVYGYTF. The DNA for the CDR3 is TGTGCCAGCAGTTTGAGTAGCAGTGTCTATGGCTACACCTTC.

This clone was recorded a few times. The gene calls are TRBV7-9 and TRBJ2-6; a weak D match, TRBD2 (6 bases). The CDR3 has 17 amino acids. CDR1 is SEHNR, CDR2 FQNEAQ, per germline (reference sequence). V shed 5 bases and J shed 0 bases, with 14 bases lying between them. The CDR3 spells CASSPSLAISGANVLTF. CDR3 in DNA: TGTGCCAGCAGCCCCTCTCTAGCGATCTCTGGGGCCAACGTCCTGACTTTC.

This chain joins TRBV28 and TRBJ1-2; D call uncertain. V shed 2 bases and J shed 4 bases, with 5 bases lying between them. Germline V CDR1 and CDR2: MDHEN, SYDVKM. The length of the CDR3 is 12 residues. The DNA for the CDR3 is TGTGCCAGCAGTTTACGTAGCTATGGCTACACCTTC. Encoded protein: CASSLRSYGYTF.

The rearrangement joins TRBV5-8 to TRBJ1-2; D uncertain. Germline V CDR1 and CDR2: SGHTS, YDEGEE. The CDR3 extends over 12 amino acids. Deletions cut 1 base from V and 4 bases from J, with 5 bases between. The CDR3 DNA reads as TGTGCCAGCAGCTTGCCAGCCTATGGCTACACCTTC. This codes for CASSLPAYGYTF.

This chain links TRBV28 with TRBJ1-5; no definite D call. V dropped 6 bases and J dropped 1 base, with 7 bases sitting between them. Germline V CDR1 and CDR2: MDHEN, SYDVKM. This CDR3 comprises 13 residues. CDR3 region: CASRGGSNQPQHF. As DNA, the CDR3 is TGTGCCAGCAGGGGAGGAAGCAATCAGCCCCAGCATTTT.

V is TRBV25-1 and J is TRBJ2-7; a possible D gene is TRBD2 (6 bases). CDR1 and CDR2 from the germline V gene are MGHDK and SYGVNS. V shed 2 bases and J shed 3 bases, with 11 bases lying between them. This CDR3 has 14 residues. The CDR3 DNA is TGTGCCAGCAGTGAAGGGACTTTGGGCTACGAGCAGTACTTC. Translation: CASSEGTLGYEQYF.

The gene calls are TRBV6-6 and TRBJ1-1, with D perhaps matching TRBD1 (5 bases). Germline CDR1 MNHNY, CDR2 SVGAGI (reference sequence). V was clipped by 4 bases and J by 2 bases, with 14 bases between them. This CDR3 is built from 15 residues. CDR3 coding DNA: TGTGCCAGCAGTTTTGGGGGAGGGAGAAACACTGAAGCTTTCTTT. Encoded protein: CASSFGGGRNTEAFF.

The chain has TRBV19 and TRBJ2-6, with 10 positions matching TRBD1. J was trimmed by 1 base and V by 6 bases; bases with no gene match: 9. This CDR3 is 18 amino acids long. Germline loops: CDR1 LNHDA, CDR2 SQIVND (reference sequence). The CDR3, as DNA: TGTGCCAGTAGCCCAAGACAGGGGGCGAAGTCTGGGGCCAACGTCCTGACTTTC. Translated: CASSPRQGAKSGANVLTF. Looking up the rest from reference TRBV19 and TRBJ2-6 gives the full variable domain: DGGITQSPKYLFRKEGQNVTLSCEQNLNHDAMYWYRQDPGQGLRLIYYSQIVNDFQKGDIAEGYSVSREKKESFPLTVTSAQKNPTAFYLCASSPRQGAKSGANVLTFGAGSRLTVL.

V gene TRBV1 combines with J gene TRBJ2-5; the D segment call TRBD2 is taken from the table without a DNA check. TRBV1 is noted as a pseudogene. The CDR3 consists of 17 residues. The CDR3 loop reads CTSSQDPGLAGQETQYF. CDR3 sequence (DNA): TGCACCAGCAGCCAAGATCCCGGACTAGCGGGACAAGAGACCCAGTACTTC.